The clone carrying this TCR beta chain appeared once. TCRdb called the RT-PCR reads again in MiXCR, with one record for every CDR3 protein. The profile shows 650,000 to 800,000 distinct CDR3 sequences, 13% to 15% of them singletons. The sequence was obtained from a female donor in good health, serving as a healthy control. The sequenced sample was memory CD4+ T cells from blood.

The CDR3 DNA reads TGTGCCAGCAGTTTATGGGGACAGGTAACCTACGAGCAGTACTTC. Encoded protein: CASSLWGQVTYEQYF. The chain links TRBV28 to TRBJ2-7; 8 positions agree with TRBD1. Germline V CDR1 and CDR2: MDHEN, SYDVKM. V lost 0 bases, J lost 2 bases, and 3 bases stayed unmatched. This CDR3 is 15 amino acids long.